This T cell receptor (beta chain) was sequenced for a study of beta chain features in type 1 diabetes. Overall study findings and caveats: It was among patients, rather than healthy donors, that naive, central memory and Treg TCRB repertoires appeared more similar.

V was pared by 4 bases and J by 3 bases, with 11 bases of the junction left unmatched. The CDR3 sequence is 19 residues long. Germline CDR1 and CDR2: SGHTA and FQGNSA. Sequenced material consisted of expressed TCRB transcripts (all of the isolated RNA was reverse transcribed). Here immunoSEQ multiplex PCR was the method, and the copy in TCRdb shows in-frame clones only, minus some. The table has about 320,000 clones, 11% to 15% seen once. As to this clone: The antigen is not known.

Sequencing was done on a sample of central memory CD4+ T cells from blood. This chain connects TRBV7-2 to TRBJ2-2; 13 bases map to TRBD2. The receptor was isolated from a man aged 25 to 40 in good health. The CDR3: CASSSPTSGGPGDTGELFF. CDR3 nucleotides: TGTGCCAGCAGCTCCCCGACTAGCGGGGGGCCAGGGGACACCGGGGAGCTGTTTTTT.